This TCR beta chain originates from a study of molecular identifiers for immune sequencing clone quantification. Via MiXCR, TCRdb re-called the PCR reads, giving one row per CDR3 protein. Among a few hundred thousand distinct CDR3 sequences listed, around 23% were seen once. Only a few counts were recorded for this clonotype. In germline, CDR1 is MNHEY, CDR2 SMNVEV (reference sequence). This CDR3 spans 18 amino acids. V trimming: 6 bases; J trimming: 0 bases; junction bases outside the gene matches: 8. The specimen was naive CD8+ T cells from blood, with Jurkat cell RNA spiked in. The subset denotes: FACS-sorted CD8+CD4-CCR7+CD45RA+ naive T cells. The clonotype originates from a human donor in good health. Some libraries in this study had Jurkat cell RNA spiked in. This chain links TRBV27 with TRBJ2-3, with 14 positions matching TRBD2. The CDR3 reads CASSSGTSGSWSTDTQYF. CDR3 DNA: TGTGCCAGCAGCTCCGGGACTAGCGGGAGTTGGAGCACAGATACGCAGTATTTT.